This T cell receptor (beta chain) is from a study of T cells in Graves' hyperthyroidism and ophthalmopathy. The investigators amplified TCR beta CDR3 regions from RNA transcripts. An initial round of RT-PCR targeting the TCR CDR3 relied on the HTBI primer set. TCRdb ran MiXCR on the multiplex PCR reads and lists one entry per CDR3 protein. This table holds approximately 300,000 distinct CDR3 sequences, about a sixth found once. This clonotype was seen ten or more times. What it recognizes is unknown. Diagnostic decisions used clinical symptoms, serum thyroxine and TRAb, thyroid ultrasound and orbital computed tomography. Study-level points and caveats: Appearing also in blood were most of the thyroid clonotypes expanded above 0.001.

The germline gives CDR1 SGHTA, CDR2 FQGNSA. The CDR3 extends over 13 amino acids. J gave up 4 bases and V 6 bases, and 4 bases lay outside the gene matches. The chain is built from TRBV7-2 and TRBJ1-1, with TRBD1 identical over 8 bases. The material sequenced was blood. This receptor was taken from an older woman with Graves' ophthalmopathy. For the CDR3, the DNA is TGTGCCAGCAGGGCGGACAGGGTCACTGAAGCTTTCTTT. This sequence encodes CASRADRVTEAFF.